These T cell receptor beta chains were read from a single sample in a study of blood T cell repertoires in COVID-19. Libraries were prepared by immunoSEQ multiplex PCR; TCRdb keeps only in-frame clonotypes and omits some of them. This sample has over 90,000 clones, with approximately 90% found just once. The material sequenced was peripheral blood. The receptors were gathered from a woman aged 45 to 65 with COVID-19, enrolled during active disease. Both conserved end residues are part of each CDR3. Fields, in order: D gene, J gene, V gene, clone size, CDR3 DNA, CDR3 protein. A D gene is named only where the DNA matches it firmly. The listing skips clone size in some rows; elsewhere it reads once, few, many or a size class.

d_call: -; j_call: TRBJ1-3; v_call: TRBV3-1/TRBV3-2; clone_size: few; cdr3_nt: TGTGCCAGCAGCAAACAACAGGGTGTCTCTGGAAACACCATATATTTT; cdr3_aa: CASSKQQGVSGNTIYF
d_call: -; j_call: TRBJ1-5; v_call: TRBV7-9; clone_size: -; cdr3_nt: TGTGCCAGCAGCTACGGGGGTAATAGCAATCAGCCCCAGCATTTT; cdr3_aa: CASSYGGNSNQPQHF
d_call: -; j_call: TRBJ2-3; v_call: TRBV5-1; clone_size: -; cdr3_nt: TGCGCCAGCAGCTCCTGGACAGTTAGCACAGATACGCAGTATTTT; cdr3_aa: CASSSWTVSTDTQYF
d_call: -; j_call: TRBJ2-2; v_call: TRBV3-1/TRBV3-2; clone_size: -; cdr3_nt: TGTGCCAGCAGCCCCCGTATTAACACCGGGGAGCTGTTTTTT; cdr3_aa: CASSPRINTGELFF
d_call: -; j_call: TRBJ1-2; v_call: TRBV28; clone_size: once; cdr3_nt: TGTGCCAGCAGTCCCCGGGTATATGGCTACACCTTC; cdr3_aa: CASSPRVYGYTF
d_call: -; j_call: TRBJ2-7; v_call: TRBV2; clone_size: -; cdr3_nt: TGTGCCAGCAGCCCGTTATACGAGCAGTACTTC; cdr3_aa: CASSPLYEQYF
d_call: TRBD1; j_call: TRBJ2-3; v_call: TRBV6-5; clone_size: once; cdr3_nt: TGTGCCAGCAGGGGGGGACAGGGGCGCACAGATACGCAGTATTTT; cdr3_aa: CASRGGQGRTDTQYF
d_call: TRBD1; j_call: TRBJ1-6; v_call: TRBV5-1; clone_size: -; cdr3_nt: TGCGCCAGCAGCTTGGTGGGACAGGGATTGGGTTCACCCCTCCACTTT; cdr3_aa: CASSLVGQGLGSPLHF
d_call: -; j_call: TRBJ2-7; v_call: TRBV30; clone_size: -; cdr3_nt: TGTGCCTGGACCCAGGCCGGGAAATACGAGCAGTACTTC; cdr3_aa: CAWTQAGKYEQYF
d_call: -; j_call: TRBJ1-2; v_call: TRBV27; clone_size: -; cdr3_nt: TGTGCCAGCAGTAGAAGGGAGGGAGAGGGCTACACCTTC; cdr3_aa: CASSRREGEGYTF
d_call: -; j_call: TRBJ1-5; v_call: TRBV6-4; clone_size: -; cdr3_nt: TGTGCCAGCAGTGAACAGGGTCATCAGCCCCAGCATTTT; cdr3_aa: CASSEQGHQPQHF
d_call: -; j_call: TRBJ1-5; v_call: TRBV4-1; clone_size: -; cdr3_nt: TGCGCCAGCAGCCAGCCTCAGGGGATCGGCAATCAGCCCCAGCATTTT; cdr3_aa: CASSQPQGIGNQPQHF
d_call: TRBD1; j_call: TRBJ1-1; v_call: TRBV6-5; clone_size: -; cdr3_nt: TGTGCCAGCAGACGTGGACAGGGCAGCACTGAAGCTTTCTTT; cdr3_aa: CASRRGQGSTEAFF
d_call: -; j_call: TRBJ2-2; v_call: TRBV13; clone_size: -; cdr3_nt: TGTGCCAGCAGCCCCCAACAGGGGAACACCGGGGAGCTGTTTTTT; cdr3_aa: CASSPQQGNTGELFF
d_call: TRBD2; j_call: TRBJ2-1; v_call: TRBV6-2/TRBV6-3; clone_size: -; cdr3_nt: TGTGCCAGCAGTTACTCGGGGACTAGCGAACGATACAGCTCCTACAATGAGCAGTTCTTC; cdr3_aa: CASSYSGTSERYSSYNEQFF
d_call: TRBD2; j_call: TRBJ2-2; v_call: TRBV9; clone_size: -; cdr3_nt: TGTGCCAGCAGCGCCCCGGGAGGGGAATACACCGGGGAGCTGTTTTTT; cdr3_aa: CASSAPGGEYTGELFF
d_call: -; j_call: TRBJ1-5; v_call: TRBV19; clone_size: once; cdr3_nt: TGTGCCAGTAGCGCTACAGGGTCCAATCAGCCCCAGCATTTT; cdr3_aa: CASSATGSNQPQHF
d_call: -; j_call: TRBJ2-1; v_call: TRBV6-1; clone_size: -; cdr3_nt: TGTGCCAGCAGTGAAGAATCTCACTTCTCCTACAATGAGCAGTTCTTC; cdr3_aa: CASSEESHFSYNEQFF
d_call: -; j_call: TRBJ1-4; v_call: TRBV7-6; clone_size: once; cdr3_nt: TGTGCCAGCAGCATAGATCTCTGGGGCGGGGGAGAAAAACTGTTTTTT; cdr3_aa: CASSIDLWGGGEKLFF
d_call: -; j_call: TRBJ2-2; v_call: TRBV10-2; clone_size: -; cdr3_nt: TGCGCCAGCAGAAGCGCCGGGGAGCTGTTTTTT; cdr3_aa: CASRSAGELFF
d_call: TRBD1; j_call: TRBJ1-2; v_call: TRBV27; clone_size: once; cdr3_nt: TGTGCCAGCAGTCCCAGGACAGGTCTCAACTGGGGGGGCTACACCTTC; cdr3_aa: CASSPRTGLNWGGYTF
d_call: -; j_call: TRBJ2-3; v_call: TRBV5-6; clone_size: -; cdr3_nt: TGTGCCAGCAGCTTGTGGGGCGCAGATACGCAGTATTTT; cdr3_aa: CASSLWGADTQYF
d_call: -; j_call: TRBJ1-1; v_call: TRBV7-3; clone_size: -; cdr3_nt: TGTGCCAGCAGCTTAAATGGAGGGGCTATCACTGAAGCTTTCTTT; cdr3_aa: CASSLNGGAITEAFF
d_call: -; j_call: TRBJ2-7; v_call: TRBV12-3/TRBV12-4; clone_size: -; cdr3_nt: TGTGCCAGCAGTTTCTCAGGTTACGAGCAGTACTTC; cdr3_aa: CASSFSGYEQYF
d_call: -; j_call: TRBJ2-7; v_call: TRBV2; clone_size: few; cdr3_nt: TGTGCCAGCAGGGAGGGTGTTCTGAGCTCCTACGAGCAGTACTTC; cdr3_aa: CASREGVLSSYEQYF
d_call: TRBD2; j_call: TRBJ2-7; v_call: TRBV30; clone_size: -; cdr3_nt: TGTGCCTGGAGTCCACGACTAGCGGGGGGCTACGAGCAGTACTTC; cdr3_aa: CAWSPRLAGGYEQYF
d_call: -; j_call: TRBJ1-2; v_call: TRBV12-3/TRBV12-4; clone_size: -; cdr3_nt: TGTGCCAGCAGTTTAGGTGGCGGCTACACCTTC; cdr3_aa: CASSLGGGYTF
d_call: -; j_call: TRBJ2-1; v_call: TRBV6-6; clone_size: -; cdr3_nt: TGTGCCAGCATATTGGCTCCCTGGCGGGACAATGAGCAGTTCTTC; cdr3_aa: CASILAPWRDNEQFF
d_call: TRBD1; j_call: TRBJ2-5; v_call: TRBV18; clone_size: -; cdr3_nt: TGTGCCAGCTCACCAAGGACAGGGGGCTCTCAAGAGACCCAGTACTTC; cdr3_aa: CASSPRTGGSQETQYF
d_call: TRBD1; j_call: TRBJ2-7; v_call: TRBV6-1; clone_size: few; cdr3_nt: TGTGCCAGCAGTGAAGTGAGTAGGACAGGGGGGTCCTACGAGCAGTACTTC; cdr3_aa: CASSEVSRTGGSYEQYF
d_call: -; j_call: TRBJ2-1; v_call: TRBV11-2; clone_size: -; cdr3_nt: TGTGCCAGCAGCTTAGAGGGGGCTACCTACAATGAGCAGTTCTTC; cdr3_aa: CASSLEGATYNEQFF
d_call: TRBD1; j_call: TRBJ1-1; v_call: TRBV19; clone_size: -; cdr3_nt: TGTGCCAGTAGTCGACAGGGGGGGACTGAAGCTTTCTTT; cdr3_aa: CASSRQGGTEAFF
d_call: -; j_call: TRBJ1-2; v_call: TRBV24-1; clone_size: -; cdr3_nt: TGTGCCATTCGGGGTCCTAACGATGGCTACACCTTC; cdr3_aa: CAIRGPNDGYTF
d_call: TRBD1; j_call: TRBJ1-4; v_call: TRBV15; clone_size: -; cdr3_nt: TGTGCCACCAGCAGGGACAGGGGGCAACGTGAAAAACTGTTTTTT; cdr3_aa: CATSRDRGQREKLFF
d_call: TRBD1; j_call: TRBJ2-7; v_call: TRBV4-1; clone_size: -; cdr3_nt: TGCGCCAGCAGCCAAGAAGGTTCCAGGGGGCCCTACGAGCAGTACTTC; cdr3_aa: CASSQEGSRGPYEQYF
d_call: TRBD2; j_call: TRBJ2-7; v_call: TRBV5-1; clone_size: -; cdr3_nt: TGCGCCAGCAGCTCCGGACTAGCGGCCTACGAGCAGTACTTC; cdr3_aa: CASSSGLAAYEQYF
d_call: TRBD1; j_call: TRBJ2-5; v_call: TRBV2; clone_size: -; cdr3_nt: TGTGCCAGCAACAGGGGCGGGGAGACCCAGTACTTC; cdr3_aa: CASNRGGETQYF
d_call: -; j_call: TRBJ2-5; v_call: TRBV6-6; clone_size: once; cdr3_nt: TGTGCCAGCAGTTACCAATCAGAGACCCAGTACTTC; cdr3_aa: CASSYQSETQYF
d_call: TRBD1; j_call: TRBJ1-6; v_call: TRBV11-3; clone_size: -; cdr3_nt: TGTGCCAGCAGAAGCGGACAGGGGCCCAATTCACCCCTCCACTTT; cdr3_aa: CASRSGQGPNSPLHF